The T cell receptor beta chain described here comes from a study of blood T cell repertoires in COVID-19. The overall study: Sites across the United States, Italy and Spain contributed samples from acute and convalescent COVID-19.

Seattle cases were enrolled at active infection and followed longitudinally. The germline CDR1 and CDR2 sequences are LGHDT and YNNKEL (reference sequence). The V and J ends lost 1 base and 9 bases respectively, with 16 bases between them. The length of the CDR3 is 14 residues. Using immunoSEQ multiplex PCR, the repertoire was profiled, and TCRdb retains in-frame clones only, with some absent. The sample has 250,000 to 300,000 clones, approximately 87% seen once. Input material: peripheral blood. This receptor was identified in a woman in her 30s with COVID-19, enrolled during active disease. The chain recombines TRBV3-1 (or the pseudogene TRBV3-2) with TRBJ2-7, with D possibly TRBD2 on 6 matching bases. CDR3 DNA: TGTGCCAGCAGCCAAGGACGGCGGGGTGGCGGGCAGTACTTC. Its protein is CASSQGRRGGGQYF.